This entry lists 5 T cell receptor beta chains sequenced from one sample in a study of T cell clonality in common variable immunodeficiency. The table came from immunoSEQ multiplex PCR; TCRdb's copy has only in-frame clones and leaves some out. Singletons are absent from the sample, which has around 47,000 clones. Sequencing used peripheral blood mononuclear cells. All receptors derive from a person aged 18 to 75 in good health.

This clone has a count of ten or more. The CDR3 reads CASSLVVRASEQYF. Partial CDR3 DNA: TGTGCCAGCAGCTTAGTGGTGAGGGCGAGCGAG. This chain uses TRBV7-9 with TRBJ2-7; D is possibly TRBD2 (5 bases). The DNA ends 3 residues before the CDR3 does, and the rest of the CDR3 is filled in from the germline J gene. Trimming pared 1 base from V and 6 bases from J, leaving 13 bases between. Germline CDR1 is SEHNR and CDR2 is FQNEAQ (reference sequence). The CDR3 has 14 residues. Full variable domain (outside the CDR3, taken from reference TRBV7-9 and TRBJ2-7): DTGVSQNPRHKITKRGQNVTFRCDPISEHNRLYWYRQTLGQGPEFLTYFQNEAQLEKSRLLSDRFSAERPKGSFSTLEIQRTEQGDSAMYLCASSLVVRASEQYFGPGTRLTVT.

The table lists this clone with many counts. CDR3 protein: CASSLATGGNTGELFF. The sequenced part of the CDR3 DNA is TGCGCCAGCAGCTTGGCCACAGGGGGGAACACCGGGGAG. The genes are TRBV5-1 and TRBJ2-2; 8 bases fit TRBD1. The CDR3 extends 3 residues past the end of the read, so its final part is completed from the germline J gene. The CDR3 consists of 16 residues. Germline CDR1 is SGHRS and CDR2 is YFSETQ. J gave up 1 base and V 0 bases, and 2 bases lay outside the gene matches.

Points on this clone: The missing CDR3 end, 3 residues past where the read stops, is filled in from the germline J gene. V usage is TRBV7-9 and J usage is TRBJ1-5; no clear D gene. Germline V gives CDR1 SEHNR, CDR2 FQNEAQ (reference sequence). CDR3 length: 12 residues. Trimming shortened V by 2 bases and J by 9 bases, and 8 bases separated the two germline ends. CDR3 sequence reads: CASSLPHGPQHF. The DNA read from the CDR3 is TGTGCCAGCAGCTTACCTCACGGGCCC. The whole variable domain, remainder taken from reference TRBV7-9 and TRBJ1-5, is DTGVSQNPRHKITKRGQNVTFRCDPISEHNRLYWYRQTLGQGPEFLTYFQNEAQLEKSRLLSDRFSAERPKGSFSTLEIQRTEQGDSAMYLCASSLPHGPQHFGDGTRLSIL.

At least ten counts were recorded for this clone. The sequenced fragment ends 3 residues before the CDR3 boundary, so the rest is inferred from the germline J gene. The genes are TRBV7-2 and TRBJ2-7, with 10 nucleotides matching TRBD2. Germline CDR1 SGHTA, CDR2 FQGNSA. CDR3 length: 15 residues. V was clipped by 5 bases and J by 2 bases; unmatched bases: 6. The CDR3: CASSLNLAGAYEQYF. CDR3 DNA (partial): TGTGCCAGCAGCCTAAACCTAGCGGGGGCCTACGAG.

This clone was recorded a few times. The CDR3 end is not reached by the read, which stops 3 residues before it; the germline J gene fills it in. This chain uses TRBV19 with TRBJ1-2, with unresolved D. This CDR3 is 14 amino acids long. Between the trimmed V and J ends, which lost 7 bases and 3 bases, there was a span of 15 bases. Germline V gene lookup returns CDR1 LNHDA and CDR2 SQIVND (reference sequence). CDR3 residues: CASKNPGLDYGYTF. The part of the CDR3 DNA that was read is TGTGCCAGTAAGAACCCCGGTCTCGACTATGGC.